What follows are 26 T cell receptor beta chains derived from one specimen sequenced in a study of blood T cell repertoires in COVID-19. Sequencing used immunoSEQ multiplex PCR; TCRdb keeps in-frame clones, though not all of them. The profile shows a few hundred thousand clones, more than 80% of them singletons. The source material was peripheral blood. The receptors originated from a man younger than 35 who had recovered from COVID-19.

The CDR3 bases are TGTGCCAGCAGCCACCCTCCGGGACAGGGGGCTGGAAACACCATATATTTT. Its translation: CASSHPPGQGAGNTIYF. This rearrangement joins TRBV3-1 (or the pseudogene TRBV3-2) to TRBJ1-3; 11 bases align to TRBD1. The junction had 6 bases not matched to a gene; V was cut back by 3 bases and J by 2 bases. This CDR3 spans 17 amino acids. Germline CDR1 reads LGHDT; CDR2 reads YNNKEL (reference sequence).

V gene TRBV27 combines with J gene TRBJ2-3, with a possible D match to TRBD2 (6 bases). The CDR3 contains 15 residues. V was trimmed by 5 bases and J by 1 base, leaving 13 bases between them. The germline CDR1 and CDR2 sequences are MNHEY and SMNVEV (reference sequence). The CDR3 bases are TGTGCCAGCAGTCTCCTGTCTAGCGGCACAGATACGCAGTATTTT. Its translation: CASSLLSSGTDTQYF.

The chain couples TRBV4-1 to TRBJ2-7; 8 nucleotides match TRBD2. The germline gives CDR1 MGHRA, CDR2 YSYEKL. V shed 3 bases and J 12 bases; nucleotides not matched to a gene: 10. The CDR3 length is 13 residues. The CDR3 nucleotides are TGCGCCAGCAGCCACCTGACTAGCGAGCGTCCGTACTTC. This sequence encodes CASSHLTSERPYF.

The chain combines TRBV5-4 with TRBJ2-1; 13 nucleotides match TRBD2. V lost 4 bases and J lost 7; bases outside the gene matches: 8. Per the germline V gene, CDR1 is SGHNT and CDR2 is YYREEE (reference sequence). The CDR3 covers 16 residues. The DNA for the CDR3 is TGTGCCAGCAGCCTACCGGGACTAGCGGGACTGAATGAGCAGTTCTTC. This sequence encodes CASSLPGLAGLNEQFF. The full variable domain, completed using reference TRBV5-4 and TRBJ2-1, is ETGVTQSPTHLIKTRGQQVTLRCSSQSGHNTVSWYQQALGQGPQFIFQYYREEENGRGNFPPRFSGLQFPNYSSELNVNALELDDSALYLCASSLPGLAGLNEQFFGPGTRLTVL.

The CDR3 here is CASSPRGETSGTDTQYF. The CDR3 DNA follows: TGTGCCAGCAGCCCCCGGGGGGAAACTAGCGGCACAGATACGCAGTATTTT. This rearrangement joins TRBV4-2 to TRBJ2-3; 7 bases are a match to TRBD2. V was pared by 4 bases and J by 1 base, with 11 bases of the junction left unmatched. This CDR3 is 17 amino acids long. Looked up from germline, CDR1 is LGHNA and CDR2 is YNFKEQ.

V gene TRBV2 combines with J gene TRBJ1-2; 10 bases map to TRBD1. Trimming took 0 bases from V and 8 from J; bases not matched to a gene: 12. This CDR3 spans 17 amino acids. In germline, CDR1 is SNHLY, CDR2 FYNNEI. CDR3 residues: CASSEALRGQGYLGYTF. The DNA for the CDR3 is TGTGCCAGCAGTGAAGCGCTGAGGGGACAGGGGTATTTGGGCTACACCTTC.

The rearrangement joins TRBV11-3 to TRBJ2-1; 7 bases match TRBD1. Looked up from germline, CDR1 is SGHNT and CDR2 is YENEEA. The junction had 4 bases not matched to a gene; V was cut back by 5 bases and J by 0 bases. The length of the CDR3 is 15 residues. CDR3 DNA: TGTGCCAGCAGCGCGAGGACAGGCTCCTACAATGAGCAGTTCTTC. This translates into CASSARTGSYNEQFF.

This chain's CDR3 is CASSKTSGPSYEQYF. The CDR3 DNA sequence: TGTGCCAGCAGTAAAACTAGCGGGCCCTCCTACGAGCAGTACTTC. The rearrangement links TRBV2 to TRBJ2-7; 9 bases are shared with TRBD2. The CDR3 extends over 15 amino acids. Germline V CDR1 and CDR2: SNHLY, FYNNEI. After removal of 5 bases from V and 0 bases from J, the junction contained 5 bases not matched to a gene. Full variable domain (rest looked up from reference TRBV2 and TRBJ2-7): EPEVTQTPSHQVTQMGQEVILRCVPISNHLYFYWYRQILGQKVEFLVSFYNNEISEKSEIFDDQFSVERPDGSNFTLKIRSTKLEDSAMYFCASSKTSGPSYEQYFGPGTRLTVT.

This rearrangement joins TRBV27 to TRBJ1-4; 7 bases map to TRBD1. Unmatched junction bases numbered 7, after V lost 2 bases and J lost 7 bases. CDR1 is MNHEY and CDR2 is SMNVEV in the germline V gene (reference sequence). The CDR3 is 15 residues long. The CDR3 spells CASSLLSGGSEKLFF. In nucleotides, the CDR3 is TGTGCCAGCAGTTTACTTTCAGGGGGGTCTGAAAAACTGTTTTTT.

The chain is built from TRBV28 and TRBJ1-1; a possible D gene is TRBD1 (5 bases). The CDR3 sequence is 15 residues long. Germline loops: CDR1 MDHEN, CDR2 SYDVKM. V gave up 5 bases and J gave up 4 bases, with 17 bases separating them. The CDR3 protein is CASSQLGRGGTEAFF. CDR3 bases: TGTGCCAGCAGTCAATTGGGTCGGGGGGGCACTGAAGCTTTCTTT.

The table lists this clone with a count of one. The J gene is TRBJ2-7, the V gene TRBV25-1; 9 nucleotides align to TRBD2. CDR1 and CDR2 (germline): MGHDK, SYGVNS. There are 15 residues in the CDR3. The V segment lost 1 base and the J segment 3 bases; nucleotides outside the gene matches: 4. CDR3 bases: TGTGCCAGCAGTGAATCTAGCGGGGCCCTCTACGAGCAGTACTTC. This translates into CASSESSGALYEQYF.

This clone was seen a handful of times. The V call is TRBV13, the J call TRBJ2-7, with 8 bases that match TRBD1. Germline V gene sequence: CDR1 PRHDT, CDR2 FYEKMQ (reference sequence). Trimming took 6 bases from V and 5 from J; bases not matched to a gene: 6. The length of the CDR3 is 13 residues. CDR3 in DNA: TGTGCCAGCAGTCTCCCGGACAGGGACGAGCAGTACTTC. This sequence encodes CASSLPDRDEQYF.

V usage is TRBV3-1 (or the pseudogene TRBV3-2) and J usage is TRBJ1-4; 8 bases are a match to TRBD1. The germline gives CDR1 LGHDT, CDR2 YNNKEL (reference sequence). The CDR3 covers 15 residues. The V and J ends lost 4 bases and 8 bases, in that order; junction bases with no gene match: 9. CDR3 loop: CASSPQQGAGEKLFF. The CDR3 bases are TGTGCCAGCAGCCCCCAGCAGGGGGCAGGAGAAAAACTGTTTTTT.

Here the CDR3 reads CASSLGEGFGYTF. The CDR3, as DNA: TGTGCCAGCAGCTTAGGGGAGGGATTTGGCTACACCTTC. V is TRBV7-9 and J is TRBJ1-2; D uncertain. This CDR3 region has 13 residues. Germline assignment: CDR1 SEHNR and CDR2 FQNEAQ (reference sequence). Trimming took 1 base from V and 7 from J, leaving 10 bases between them.

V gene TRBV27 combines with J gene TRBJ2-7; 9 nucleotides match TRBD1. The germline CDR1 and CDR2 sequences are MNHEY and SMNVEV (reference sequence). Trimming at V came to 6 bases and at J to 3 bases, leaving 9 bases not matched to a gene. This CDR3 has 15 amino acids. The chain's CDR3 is CASRLGQGPFYEQYF. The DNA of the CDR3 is TGTGCCAGCAGGCTGGGACAGGGACCTTTCTACGAGCAGTACTTC.

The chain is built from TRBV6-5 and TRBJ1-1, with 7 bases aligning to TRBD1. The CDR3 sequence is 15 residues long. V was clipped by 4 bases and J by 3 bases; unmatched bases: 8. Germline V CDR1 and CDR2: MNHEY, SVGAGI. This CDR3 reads CASSWTRDRDTEAFF. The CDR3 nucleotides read TGTGCCAGCAGTTGGACCCGAGACAGGGACACTGAAGCTTTCTTT.

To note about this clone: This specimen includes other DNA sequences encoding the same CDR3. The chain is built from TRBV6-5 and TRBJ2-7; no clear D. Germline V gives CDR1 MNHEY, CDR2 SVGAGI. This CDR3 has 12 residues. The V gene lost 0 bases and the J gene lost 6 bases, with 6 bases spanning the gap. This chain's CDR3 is CASSYSSGEQYF. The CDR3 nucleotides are TGTGCCAGCAGTTACTCGTCCGGCGAGCAGTACTTC.

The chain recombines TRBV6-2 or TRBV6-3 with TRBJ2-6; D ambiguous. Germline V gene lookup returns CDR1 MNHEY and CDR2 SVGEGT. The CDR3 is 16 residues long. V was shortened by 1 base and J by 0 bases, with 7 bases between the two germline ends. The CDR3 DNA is TGTGCCAGCAGTTACTATAGAAGCTCTGGGGCCAACGTCCTGACTTTC. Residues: CASSYYRSSGANVLTF.

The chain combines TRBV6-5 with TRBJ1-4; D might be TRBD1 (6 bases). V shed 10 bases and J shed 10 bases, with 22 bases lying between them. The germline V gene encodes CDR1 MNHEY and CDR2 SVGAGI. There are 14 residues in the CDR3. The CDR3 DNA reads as TGTGCCACCTCATTAGAGGACACAGGGACAAAACTGTTTTTT. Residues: CATSLEDTGTKLFF.

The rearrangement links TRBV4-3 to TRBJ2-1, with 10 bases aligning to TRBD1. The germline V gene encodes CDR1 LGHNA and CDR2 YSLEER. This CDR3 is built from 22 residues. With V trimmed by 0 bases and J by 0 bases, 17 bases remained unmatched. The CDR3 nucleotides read TGCGCCAGCAGCCAAGATAACGTCCGAGTGACAGGGGGCTTTAGCTCCTACAATGAGCAGTTCTTC. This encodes CASSQDNVRVTGGFSSYNEQFF.

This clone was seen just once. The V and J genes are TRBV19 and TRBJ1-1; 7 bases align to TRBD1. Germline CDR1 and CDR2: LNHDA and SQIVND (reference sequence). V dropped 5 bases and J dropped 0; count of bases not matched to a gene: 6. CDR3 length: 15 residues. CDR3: CASSRNRGMNTEAFF. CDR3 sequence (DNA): TGTGCCAGTAGTCGGAACAGGGGCATGAACACTGAAGCTTTCTTT.

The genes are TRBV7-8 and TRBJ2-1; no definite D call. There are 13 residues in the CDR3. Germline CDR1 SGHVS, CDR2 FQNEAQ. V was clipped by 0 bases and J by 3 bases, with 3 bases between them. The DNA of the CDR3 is TGTGCCAGCAGCTTAGCGAGCTACAATGAGCAGTTCTTC. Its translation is CASSLASYNEQFF. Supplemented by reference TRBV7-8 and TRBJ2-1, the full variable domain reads GAGVSQSPRYKVAKRGQDVALRCDPISGHVSLFWYQQALGQGPEFLTYFQNEAQLDKSGLPSDRFFAERPEGSVSTLKIQRTQQEDSAVYLCASSLASYNEQFFGPGTRLTVL.

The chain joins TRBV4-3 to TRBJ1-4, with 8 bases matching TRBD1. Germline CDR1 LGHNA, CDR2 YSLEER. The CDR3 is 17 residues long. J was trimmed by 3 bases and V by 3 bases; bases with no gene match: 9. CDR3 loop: CASSHNRGWSANEKLFF. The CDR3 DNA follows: TGCGCCAGCAGCCACAACAGGGGGTGGTCGGCTAATGAAAAACTGTTTTTT.

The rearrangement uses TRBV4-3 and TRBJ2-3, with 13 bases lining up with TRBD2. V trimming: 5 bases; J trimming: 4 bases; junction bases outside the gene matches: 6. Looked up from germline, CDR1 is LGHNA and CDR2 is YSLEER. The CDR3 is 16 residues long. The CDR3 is CASSSTSGGAADTQYF. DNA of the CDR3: TGCGCCAGCAGCTCCACTAGCGGGGGGGCAGCAGATACGCAGTATTTT.

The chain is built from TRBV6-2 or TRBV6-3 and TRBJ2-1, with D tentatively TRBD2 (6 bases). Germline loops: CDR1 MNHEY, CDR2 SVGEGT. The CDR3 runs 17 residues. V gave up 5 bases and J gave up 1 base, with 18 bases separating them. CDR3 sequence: CASSPGLLLGSYNEQFF. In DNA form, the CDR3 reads TGTGCCAGCAGTCCGGGACTCCTACTTGGGTCCTACAATGAGCAGTTCTTC.

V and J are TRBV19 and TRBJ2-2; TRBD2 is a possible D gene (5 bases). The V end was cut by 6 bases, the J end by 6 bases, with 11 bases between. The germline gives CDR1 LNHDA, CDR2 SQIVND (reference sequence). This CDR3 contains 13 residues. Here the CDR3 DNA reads TGTGCCAGTAGCTCGAGGGTCCCCGGGGAGCTGTTTTTT. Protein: CASSSRVPGELFF.